The rows below give T cell receptor beta chains drawn from one sample of a study of Ad26.COV2.S vaccination and SARS-CoV-2 variants. TCRdb's copy holds only in-frame clones and misses some; the assay was immunoSEQ multiplex PCR. Of about 350,000 clones in the sample, approximately 90% were seen once. Sample: peripheral blood, taken in a trial of Ad26.COV2.S vaccine versus placebo. Receptor source: a person aged 18-60 years who received the Ad26.COV2.S COVID-19 vaccine or a placebo. The CDR3 runs from the conserved cysteine through the conserved F or W. The D gene is left open where the match is weak. Clone size, where shown, is once, few, many, or a class for clones that have expanded.

>few|TRBV7-3|TRBD2|TRBJ2-1
CASSSIAGGEQFF
TGTGCCAGCAGTTCAATAGCGGGGGGTGAGCAGTTCTTC
>-|TRBV27|-|TRBJ1-1
CASSSAISRGLNTEAFF
TGTGCCAGCAGTTCAGCCATAAGCCGGGGTTTGAACACTGAAGCTTTCTTT
>-|TRBV2|TRBD2|TRBJ2-7
CASGGDHEQYF
TGTGCCAGCGGGGGGGACCACGAGCAGTACTTC
>-|TRBV7-2|-|TRBJ2-1
CASSLSSGPIYNEQFF
TGTGCCAGCAGCCTATCCTCCGGCCCTATCTACAATGAGCAGTTCTTC
>-|TRBV10-3|-|TRBJ1-1
CAISDGNTEAFF
TGTGCCATCAGTGATGGAAACACTGAAGCTTTCTTT
>-|TRBV19|TRBD1|TRBJ2-1
CASSPPGGSYNEQFF
TGTGCCAGTAGCCCTCCAGGGGGTTCCTACAATGAGCAGTTCTTC
>-|TRBV28|-|TRBJ2-2
CASTGTYNTGELFF
TGTGCCAGCACCGGGACATATAACACCGGGGAGCTGTTTTTT
>-|TRBV6-2/TRBV6-3|-|TRBJ2-7
CASSYSMWTQSSYEQYF
TGTGCCAGCAGTTACTCGATGTGGACACAAAGCTCCTACGAGCAGTACTTC
>-|TRBV7-8|-|TRBJ2-2
CASSLIARSTGELFF
TGTGCCAGCAGCTTAATAGCGCGTAGCACCGGGGAGCTGTTTTTT
>-|TRBV4-2|TRBD1|TRBJ2-7
CASSQEGTGAGYEQYF
TGTGCCAGCAGCCAAGAAGGGACAGGGGCGGGCTACGAGCAGTACTTC
>-|TRBV7-2|TRBD1|TRBJ1-1
CASSLRTGSSPEAFF
TGTGCCAGCAGCCTCCGGACAGGGAGTTCCCCTGAAGCTTTCTTT
>once|TRBV6-1|TRBD1|TRBJ1-1
CASSASGGDRVPPGAFF
TGTGCCAGCAGTGCCTCCGGCGGGGACAGGGTTCCCCCGGGAGCTTTCTTT
>-|TRBV7-2|-|TRBJ2-5
CASSLAPGRQRPQYF
TGTGCCAGCAGCTTAGCCCCAGGGCGGCAAAGGCCCCAGTACTTC
>-|TRBV10-3|-|TRBJ2-7
CAISESDDEQYF
TGTGCCATCAGTGAGTCAGATGACGAGCAGTACTTC
>-|TRBV29-1|TRBD1|TRBJ2-5
CSVETTGGLETQYF
TGCAGCGTTGAAACCACAGGGGGCTTGGAGACCCAGTACTTC
>-|TRBV28|TRBD1|TRBJ2-7
CASSLSYSGTATYEQYF
TGTGCCAGCAGTTTATCGTATTCCGGGACAGCAACCTACGAGCAGTACTTC
>-|TRBV2|TRBD2|TRBJ2-1
CASSVKGRGSDEQFF
TGTGCCAGCAGTGTTAAAGGGAGGGGTTCGGATGAGCAGTTCTTC
>-|TRBV7-2|-|TRBJ1-2
CASSPMRENYGYTF
TGTGCCAGCAGCCCTATGAGGGAAAACTATGGCTACACCTTC
>-|TRBV6-1|-|TRBJ1-3
CASSEKSGWLAGNTIYF
TGTGCCAGCAGTGAAAAATCGGGGTGGCTGGCTGGAAACACCATATATTTT
>-|TRBV6-5|-|TRBJ1-6
CASSLREGRRAPLHF
TGTGCCAGCAGCCTGAGGGAGGGAAGGCGAGCACCCCTCCACTTT
>-|TRBV7-2|-|TRBJ1-3
CASSLRGNTIYF
TGTGCCAGCAGCTTGAGAGGAAACACCATATATTTT
>-|TRBV5-1|-|TRBJ2-2
CASSLTSNTGELFF
TGCGCCAGCAGCTTGACTTCGAACACCGGGGAGCTGTTTTTT
>-|TRBV19|TRBD2|TRBJ2-1
CASSVAGDEQFF
TGTGCCAGTAGTGTAGCGGGAGATGAGCAGTTCTTC
>-|TRBV11-2|-|TRBJ2-5
CASSLEPNGVETQYF
TGTGCCAGCAGCTTAGAACCCAACGGGGTAGAGACCCAGTACTTC
>-|TRBV7-3|-|TRBJ2-6
CASSSPGAGANVLTF
TGTGCCAGCAGCTCCCCAGGGGCTGGGGCCAACGTCCTGACTTTC
>-|TRBV7-8|-|TRBJ2-5
CASSRRVQETQYF
TGTGCCAGCAGCCGGAGGGTTCAAGAGACCCAGTACTTC